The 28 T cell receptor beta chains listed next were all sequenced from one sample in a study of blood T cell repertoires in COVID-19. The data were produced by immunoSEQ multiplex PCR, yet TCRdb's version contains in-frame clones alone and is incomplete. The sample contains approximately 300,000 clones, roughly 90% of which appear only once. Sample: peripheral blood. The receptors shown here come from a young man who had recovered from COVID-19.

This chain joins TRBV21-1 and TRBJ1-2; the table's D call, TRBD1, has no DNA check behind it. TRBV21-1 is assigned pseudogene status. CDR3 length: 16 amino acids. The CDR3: CASSAPDRGRGYGYTF. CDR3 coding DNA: TGTGCCAGCAGCGCGCCCGACAGGGGCAGAGGCTATGGCTACACCTTC.

CDR3 loop: CASSAQGNTEAFF. CDR3 bases: TGTGCCAGCAGTGCGCAGGGTAACACTGAAGCTTTCTTT. This chain joins TRBV2 and TRBJ1-1, with TRBD1 as a possible D gene (5 bases). The CDR3 consists of 13 residues. V was shortened by 4 bases and J by 2 bases, with 8 bases between the two germline ends. Germline V gives CDR1 SNHLY, CDR2 FYNNEI.

The CDR3 DNA is TGTGCCAGCAGCCGTGGGGGGGGTTCCTACGAGCAGTACTTC. Translating gives CASSRGGGSYEQYF. The V call is TRBV4-2, the J call TRBJ2-7; 7 bases map to TRBD2. The J segment lost 1 base and the V segment lost 4 bases, leaving 4 bases of the junction unmatched. Germline V gives CDR1 LGHNA, CDR2 YNFKEQ. This CDR3 spans 14 amino acids.

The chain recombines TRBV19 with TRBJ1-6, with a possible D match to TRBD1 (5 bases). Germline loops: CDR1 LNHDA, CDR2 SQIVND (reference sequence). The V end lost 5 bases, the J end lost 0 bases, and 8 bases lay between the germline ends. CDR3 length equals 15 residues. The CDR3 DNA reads TGTGCCAGTAGTGGACATAGCTCCTATAATTCACCCCTCCACTTT. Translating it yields CASSGHSSYNSPLHF.

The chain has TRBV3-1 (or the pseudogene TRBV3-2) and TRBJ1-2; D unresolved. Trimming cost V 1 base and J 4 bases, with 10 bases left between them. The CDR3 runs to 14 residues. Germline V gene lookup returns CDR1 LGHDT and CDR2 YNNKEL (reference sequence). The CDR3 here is CASSQGFLGYGYTF. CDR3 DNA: TGTGCCAGCAGCCAAGGCTTCCTAGGCTATGGCTACACCTTC.

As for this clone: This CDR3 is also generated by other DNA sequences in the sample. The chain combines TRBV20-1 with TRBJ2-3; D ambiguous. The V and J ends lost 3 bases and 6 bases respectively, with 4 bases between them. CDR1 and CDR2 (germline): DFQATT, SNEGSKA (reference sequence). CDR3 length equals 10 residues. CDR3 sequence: CSAREDTQYF. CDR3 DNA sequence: TGCAGTGCTAGGGAGGATACGCAGTATTTT.

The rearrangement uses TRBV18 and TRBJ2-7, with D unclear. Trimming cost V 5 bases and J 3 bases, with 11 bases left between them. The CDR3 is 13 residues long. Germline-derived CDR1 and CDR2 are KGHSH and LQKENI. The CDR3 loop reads CASSGGANYEQYF. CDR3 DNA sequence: TGTGCCAGCTCAGGCGGAGCCAACTACGAGCAGTACTTC.

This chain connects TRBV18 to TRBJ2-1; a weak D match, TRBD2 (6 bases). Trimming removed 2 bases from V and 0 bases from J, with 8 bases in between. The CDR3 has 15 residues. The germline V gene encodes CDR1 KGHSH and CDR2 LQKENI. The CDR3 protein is CASSPGGASYNEQFF. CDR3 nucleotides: TGTGCCAGCTCACCAGGCGGGGCCTCCTACAATGAGCAGTTCTTC.

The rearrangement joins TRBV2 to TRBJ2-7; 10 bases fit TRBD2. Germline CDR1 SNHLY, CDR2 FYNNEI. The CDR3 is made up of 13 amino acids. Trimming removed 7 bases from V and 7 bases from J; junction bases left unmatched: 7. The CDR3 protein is CASKGLALGEQYF. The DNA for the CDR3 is TGTGCCAGCAAGGGACTAGCGTTGGGTGAGCAGTACTTC.

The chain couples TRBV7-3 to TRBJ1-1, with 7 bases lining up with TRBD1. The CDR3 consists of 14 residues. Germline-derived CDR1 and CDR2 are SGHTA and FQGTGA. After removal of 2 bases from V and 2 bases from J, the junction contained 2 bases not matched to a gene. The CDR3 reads CASSLDRENTEAFF. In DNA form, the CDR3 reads TGTGCCAGCAGCTTAGACAGGGAAAACACTGAAGCTTTCTTT.

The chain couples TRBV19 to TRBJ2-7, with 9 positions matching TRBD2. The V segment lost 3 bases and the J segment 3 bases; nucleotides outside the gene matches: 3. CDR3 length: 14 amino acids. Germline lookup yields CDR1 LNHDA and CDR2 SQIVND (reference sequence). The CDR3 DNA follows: TGTGCCAGTAGTATGGCTAGCGGGGACTACGAGCAGTACTTC. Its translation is CASSMASGDYEQYF.

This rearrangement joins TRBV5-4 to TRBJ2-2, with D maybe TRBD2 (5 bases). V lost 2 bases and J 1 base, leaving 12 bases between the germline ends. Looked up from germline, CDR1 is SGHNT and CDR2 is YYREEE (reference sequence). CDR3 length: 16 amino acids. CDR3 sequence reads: CASSFRGSGNTGELFF. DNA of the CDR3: TGTGCCAGCAGCTTCCGGGGTTCCGGGAACACCGGGGAGCTGTTTTTT.

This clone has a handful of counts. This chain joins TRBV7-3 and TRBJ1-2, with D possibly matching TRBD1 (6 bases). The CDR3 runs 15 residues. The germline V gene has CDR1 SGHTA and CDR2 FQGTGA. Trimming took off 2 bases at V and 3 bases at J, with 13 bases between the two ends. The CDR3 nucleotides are TGTGCCAGCAGCTTAGACGAACAGGGAGACTATGGCTACACCTTC. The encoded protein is CASSLDEQGDYGYTF.

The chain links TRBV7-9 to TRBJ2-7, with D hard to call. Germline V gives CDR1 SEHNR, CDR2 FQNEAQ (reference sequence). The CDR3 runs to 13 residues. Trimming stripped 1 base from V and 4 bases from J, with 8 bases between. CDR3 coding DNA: TGTGCCAGCAGCTTAGGTTCAGTGTACGAGCAGTACTTC. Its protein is CASSLGSVYEQYF.

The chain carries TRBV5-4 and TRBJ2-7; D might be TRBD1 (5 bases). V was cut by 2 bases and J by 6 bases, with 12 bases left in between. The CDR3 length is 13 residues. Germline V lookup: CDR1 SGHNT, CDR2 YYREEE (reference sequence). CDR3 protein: CASSLDRPGEQYF. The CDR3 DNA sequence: TGTGCCAGCAGCTTAGACAGACCCGGCGAGCAGTACTTC.

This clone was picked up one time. The CDR3 DNA sequence: TGTGCCAGCAGCTTAGGCCAAGGGACAGACTACGAGCAGTACTTC. It encodes CASSLGQGTDYEQYF. J is TRBJ2-7 and V is TRBV5-4, with 7 nucleotides matching TRBD1. Germline V gives CDR1 SGHNT, CDR2 YYREEE (reference sequence). Trimming took 2 bases from V and 3 from J; bases not matched to a gene: 8. The CDR3 is 15 amino acids.

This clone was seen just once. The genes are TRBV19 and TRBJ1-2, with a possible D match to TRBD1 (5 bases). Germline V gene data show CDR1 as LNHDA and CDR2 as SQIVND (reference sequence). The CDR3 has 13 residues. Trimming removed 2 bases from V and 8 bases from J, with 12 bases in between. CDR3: CASSINSGIGYTF. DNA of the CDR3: TGTGCCAGTAGTATAAACTCAGGGATAGGCTACACCTTC. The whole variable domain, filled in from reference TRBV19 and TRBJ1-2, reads DGGITQSPKYLFRKEGQNVTLSCEQNLNHDAMYWYRQDPGQGLRLIYYSQIVNDFQKGDIAEGYSVSREKKESFPLTVTSAQKNPTAFYLCASSINSGIGYTFGSGTRLTVV.

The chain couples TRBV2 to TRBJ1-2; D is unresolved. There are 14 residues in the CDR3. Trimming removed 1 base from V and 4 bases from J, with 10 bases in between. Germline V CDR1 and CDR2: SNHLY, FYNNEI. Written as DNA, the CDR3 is TGTGCCAGCAGTGAAGAGCCATCCATCTATGGCTACACCTTC. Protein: CASSEEPSIYGYTF.

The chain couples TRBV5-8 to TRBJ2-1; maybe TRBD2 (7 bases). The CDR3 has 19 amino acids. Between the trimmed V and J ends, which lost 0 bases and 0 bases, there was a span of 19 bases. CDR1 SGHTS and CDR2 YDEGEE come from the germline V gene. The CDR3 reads CASSLADGRRGPSYNEQFF. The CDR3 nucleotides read TGTGCCAGCAGCTTGGCAGACGGGCGGCGGGGGCCCTCCTACAATGAGCAGTTCTTC.

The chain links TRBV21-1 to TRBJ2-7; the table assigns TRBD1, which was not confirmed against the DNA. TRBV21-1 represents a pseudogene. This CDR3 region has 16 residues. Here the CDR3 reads CASSKTAGQGAYEQYF. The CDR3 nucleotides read TGTGCCAGCAGCAAAACGGCGGGACAGGGGGCCTACGAGCAGTACTTC.

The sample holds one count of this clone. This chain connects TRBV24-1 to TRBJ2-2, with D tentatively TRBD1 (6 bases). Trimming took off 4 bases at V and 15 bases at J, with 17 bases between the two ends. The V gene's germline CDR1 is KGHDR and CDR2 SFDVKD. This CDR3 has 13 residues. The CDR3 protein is CATSDLVQGKMFF. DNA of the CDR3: TGTGCCACCAGTGACCTGGTGCAGGGGAAGATGTTTTTT.

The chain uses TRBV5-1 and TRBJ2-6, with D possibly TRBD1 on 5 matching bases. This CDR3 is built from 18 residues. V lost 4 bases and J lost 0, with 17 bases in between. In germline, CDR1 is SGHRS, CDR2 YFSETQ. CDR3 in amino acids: CASSLLWGTSSGANVLTF. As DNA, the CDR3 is TGCGCCAGCAGCCTCCTCTGGGGCACAAGCTCTGGGGCCAACGTCCTGACTTTC.

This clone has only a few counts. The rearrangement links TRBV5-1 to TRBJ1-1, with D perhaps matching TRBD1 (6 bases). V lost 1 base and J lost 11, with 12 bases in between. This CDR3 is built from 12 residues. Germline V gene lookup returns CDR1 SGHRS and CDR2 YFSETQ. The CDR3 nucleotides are TGCGCCAGCAGCTTGATACAGGGTATGGCTTTCTTT. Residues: CASSLIQGMAFF.

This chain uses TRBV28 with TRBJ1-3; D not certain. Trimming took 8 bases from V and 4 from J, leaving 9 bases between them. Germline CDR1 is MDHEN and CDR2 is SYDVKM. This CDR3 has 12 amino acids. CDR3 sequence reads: CASWTPGNTIYF. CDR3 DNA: TGTGCCAGCTGGACTCCCGGAAACACCATATATTTT.

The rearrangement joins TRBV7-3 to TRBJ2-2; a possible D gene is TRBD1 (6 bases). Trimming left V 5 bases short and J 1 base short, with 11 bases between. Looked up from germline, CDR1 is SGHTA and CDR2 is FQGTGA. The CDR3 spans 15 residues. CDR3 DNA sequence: TGTGCCAGCAGCCCCGGGACATTGAACACCGGGGAGCTGTTTTTT. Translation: CASSPGTLNTGELFF. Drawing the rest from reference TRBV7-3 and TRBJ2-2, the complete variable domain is GAGVSQTPSNKVTEKGKYVELRCDPISGHTALYWYRQSLGQGPEFLIYFQGTGAADDSGLPNDRFFAVRPEGSVSTLKIQRTERGDSAVYLCASSPGTLNTGELFFGEGSRLTVL.

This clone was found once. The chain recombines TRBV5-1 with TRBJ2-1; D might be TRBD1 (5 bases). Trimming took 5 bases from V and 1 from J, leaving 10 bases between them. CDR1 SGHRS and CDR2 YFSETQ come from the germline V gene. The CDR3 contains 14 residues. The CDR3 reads CASRGQGSYNEQFF. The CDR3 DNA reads TGCGCCAGCAGAGGGCAGGGTTCCTACAATGAGCAGTTCTTC.

CDR3 in DNA: TGTGCCAGCAGTTACCGCAGGGTAGACAATGAGCAGTTCTTC. Its translation: CASSYRRVDNEQFF. The V gene is TRBV6-5, the J gene TRBJ2-1, with a weak D call TRBD1 (5 bases). This CDR3 has 14 residues. Germline V lookup: CDR1 MNHEY, CDR2 SVGAGI. V was cut by 2 bases and J by 5 bases, with 10 bases left in between.

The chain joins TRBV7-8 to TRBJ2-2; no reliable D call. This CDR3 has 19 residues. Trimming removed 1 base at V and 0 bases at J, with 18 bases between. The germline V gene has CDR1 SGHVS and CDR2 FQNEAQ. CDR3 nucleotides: TGTGCCAGCAGCTTAGGCCCTAATACACTGACTTCGAACACCGGGGAGCTGTTTTTT. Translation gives CASSLGPNTLTSNTGELFF. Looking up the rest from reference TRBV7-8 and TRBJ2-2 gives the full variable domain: GAGVSQSPRYKVAKRGQDVALRCDPISGHVSLFWYQQALGQGPEFLTYFQNEAQLDKSGLPSDRFFAERPEGSVSTLKIQRTQQEDSAVYLCASSLGPNTLTSNTGELFFGEGSRLTVL.